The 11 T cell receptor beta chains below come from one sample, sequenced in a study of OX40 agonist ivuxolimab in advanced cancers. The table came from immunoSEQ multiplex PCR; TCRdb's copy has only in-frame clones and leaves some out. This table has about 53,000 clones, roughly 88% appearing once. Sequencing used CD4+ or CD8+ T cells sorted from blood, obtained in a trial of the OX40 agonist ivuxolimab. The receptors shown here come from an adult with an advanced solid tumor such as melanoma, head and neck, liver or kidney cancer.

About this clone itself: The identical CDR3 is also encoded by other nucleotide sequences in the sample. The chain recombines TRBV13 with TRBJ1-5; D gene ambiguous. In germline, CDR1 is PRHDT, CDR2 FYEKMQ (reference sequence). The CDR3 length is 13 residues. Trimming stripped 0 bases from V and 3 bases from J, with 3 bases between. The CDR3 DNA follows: TGTGCCAGCAGCTTAGGGCCCAATCAGCCCCAGCATTTT. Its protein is CASSLGPNQPQHF.

The CDR3 sequence: CASSLYRGGEDTQYF. The CDR3 DNA sequence: TGCGCCAGCAGCTTGTATCGGGGGGGCGAAGATACGCAGTATTTT. V and J are TRBV5-1 and TRBJ2-3; the match to TRBD2 covers 8 bases. Losses at the gene ends were 1 base for V and 5 bases for J; bases not matched to a gene: 6. The germline gives CDR1 SGHRS, CDR2 YFSETQ. The CDR3 covers 15 residues.

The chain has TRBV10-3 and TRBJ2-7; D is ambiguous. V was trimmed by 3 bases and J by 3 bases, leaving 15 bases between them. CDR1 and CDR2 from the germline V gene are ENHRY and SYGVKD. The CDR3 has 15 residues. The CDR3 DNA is TGTGCCATCAGTGATCCTGCTGGCCAGGTCTACGAGCAGTACTTC. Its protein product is CAISDPAGQVYEQYF.

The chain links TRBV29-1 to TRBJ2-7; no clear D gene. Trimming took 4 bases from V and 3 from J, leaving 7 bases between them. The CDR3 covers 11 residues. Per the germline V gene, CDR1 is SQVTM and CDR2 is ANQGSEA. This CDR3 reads CSVVLGYEQYF. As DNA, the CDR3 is TGCAGCGTTGTCCTAGGCTACGAGCAGTACTTC.

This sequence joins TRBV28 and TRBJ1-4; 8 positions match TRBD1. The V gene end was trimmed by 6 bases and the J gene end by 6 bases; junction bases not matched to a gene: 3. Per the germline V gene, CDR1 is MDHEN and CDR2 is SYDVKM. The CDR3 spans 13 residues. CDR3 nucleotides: TGTGCCAGCAGGACGGGACAGGATGAAAAACTGTTTTTT. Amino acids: CASRTGQDEKLFF.

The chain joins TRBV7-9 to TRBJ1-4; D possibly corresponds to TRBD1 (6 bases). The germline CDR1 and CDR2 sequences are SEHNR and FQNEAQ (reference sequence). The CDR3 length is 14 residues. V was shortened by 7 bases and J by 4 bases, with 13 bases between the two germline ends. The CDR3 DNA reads TGTGCCAGCACACAATCGGACAGTAATGAAAAACTGTTTTTT. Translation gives CASTQSDSNEKLFF.

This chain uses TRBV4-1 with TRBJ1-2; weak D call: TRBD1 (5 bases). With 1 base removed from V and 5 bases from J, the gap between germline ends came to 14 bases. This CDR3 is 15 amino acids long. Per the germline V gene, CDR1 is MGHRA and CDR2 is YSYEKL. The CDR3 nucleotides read TGCGCCAGCAGCCAAGCAGCGGGGCTCTCGTATGGCTACACCTTC. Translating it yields CASSQAAGLSYGYTF.

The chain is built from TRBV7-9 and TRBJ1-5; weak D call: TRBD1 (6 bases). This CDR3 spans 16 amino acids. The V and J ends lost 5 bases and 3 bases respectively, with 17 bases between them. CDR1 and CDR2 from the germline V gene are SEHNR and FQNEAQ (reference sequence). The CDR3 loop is CASSPTGRGINQPQHF. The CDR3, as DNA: TGTGCCAGCAGCCCTACCGGTAGGGGGATCAATCAGCCCCAGCATTTT.

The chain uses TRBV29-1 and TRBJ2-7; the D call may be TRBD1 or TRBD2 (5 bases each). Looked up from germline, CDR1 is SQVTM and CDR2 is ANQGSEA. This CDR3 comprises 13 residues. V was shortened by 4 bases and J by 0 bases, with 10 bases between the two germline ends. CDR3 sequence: CSVAGASSYEQYF. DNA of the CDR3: TGCAGCGTTGCCGGGGCGAGCTCCTACGAGCAGTACTTC.

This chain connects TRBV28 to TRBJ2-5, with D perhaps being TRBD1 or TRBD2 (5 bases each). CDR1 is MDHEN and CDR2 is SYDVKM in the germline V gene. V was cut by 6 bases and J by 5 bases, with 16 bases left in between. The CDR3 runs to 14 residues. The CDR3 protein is CASSRDQRRETQYF. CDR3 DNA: TGTGCCAGCAGCCGGGACCAGCGGAGGGAGACCCAGTACTTC.

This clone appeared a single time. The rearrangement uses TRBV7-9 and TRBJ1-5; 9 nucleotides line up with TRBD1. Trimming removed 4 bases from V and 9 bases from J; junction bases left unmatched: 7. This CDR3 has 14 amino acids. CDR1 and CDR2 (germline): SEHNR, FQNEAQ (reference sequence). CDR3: CASSWTGAQGPQHF. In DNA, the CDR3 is TGTGCCAGCAGCTGGACAGGGGCCCAGGGGCCCCAGCATTTT.